This is a list of T cell receptor beta chains from one sample in a study of T cell responses to AZD1222 COVID-19 vaccine. The assay was immunoSEQ multiplex PCR, and TCRdb's table has in-frame clones only and misses some. This sample has about 170,000 clones; approximately 90% occur once, and the top ten carry about 6.9%. The input for sequencing was peripheral blood, taken on day 0 of AZD1222 vaccination. These receptors were taken from an adult in good health. The CDR3 runs from the conserved cysteine through the conserved F or W. D genes are given only for firm matches. A row's size may be missing; if present it is once, few, many or a size class.

J: TRBJ2-5
V: TRBV3-1/TRBV3-2
D: .
size: .
DNA: TGTGCCAGCAGCCAAGATATGCAAGAGACCCAGTACTTC
CDR3: CASSQDMQETQYF

J: TRBJ2-7
V: TRBV15
D: .
size: .
DNA: TGTGCCACAACCTCAGGGGCGGGGTACGAGCAGTACTTC
CDR3: CATTSGAGYEQYF

J: TRBJ2-3
V: TRBV5-1
D: .
size: .
DNA: TGCGCCAGCAGCTTTGATGTCGGACGAAGTTTTAGCACAGATACGCAGTATTTT
CDR3: CASSFDVGRSFSTDTQYF

J: TRBJ1-6
V: TRBV2
D: TRBD1
size: .
DNA: TGTGCCAGCAGCGACCTGAAAAGTACAGGGGTTCATTCACCCCTCCACTTT
CDR3: CASSDLKSTGVHSPLHF

J: TRBJ2-5
V: TRBV7-8
D: TRBD2
size: .
DNA: TGTGCCAGCAGCTTATTCCCTAGCGGGGGATGGGGAGAGACCCAGTACTTC
CDR3: CASSLFPSGGWGETQYF

J: TRBJ1-1
V: TRBV7-8
D: .
size: .
DNA: TGTGCCAGCAGCTCTACCCCCGGGACGATTAACACTGAAGCTTTCTTT
CDR3: CASSSTPGTINTEAFF

J: TRBJ2-6
V: TRBV3-1/TRBV3-2
D: .
size: .
DNA: TGTGCCAGCAGCCAAGATAAAGGAGAAAGATGGCTCGGGGGAAACAGCTCTGGGGCCAACGTCCTGACTTTC
CDR3: CASSQDKGERWLGGNSSGANVLTF

J: TRBJ1-6
V: TRBV3-1/TRBV3-2
D: TRBD1
size: .
DNA: TGTGCCAGCAGCTCATGGACAGGGAAGAACTATAATTCACCCCTCCACTTT
CDR3: CASSSWTGKNYNSPLHF

J: TRBJ2-2
V: TRBV5-6
D: .
size: .
DNA: TGTGCCAGCAGCAGGGTTGGGTCCGACACCGGGGAGCTGTTTTTT
CDR3: CASSRVGSDTGELFF

J: TRBJ2-3
V: TRBV27
D: TRBD2
size: .
DNA: TGTGCCAGCAGTCTTACGCTAGCGGGGGGGCCCACAGATACGCAGTATTTT
CDR3: CASSLTLAGGPTDTQYF

J: TRBJ1-4
V: TRBV5-1
D: .
size: .
DNA: TGCGCCAGCAGCTCGTCGGCCGTTATTACAACTAATGAAAAACTGTTTTTT
CDR3: CASSSSAVITTNEKLFF

J: TRBJ2-7
V: TRBV5-4
D: .
size: .
DNA: TGTGCCAGCAGCTCCCGTTATGGAGGGAACTACGAGCAGTACTTC
CDR3: CASSSRYGGNYEQYF

J: TRBJ2-2
V: TRBV7-9
D: TRBD1
size: once
DNA: TGTGCCAGCATCCCGCGGGACAGGGCGCCCGGGGAGCTGTTTTTT
CDR3: CASIPRDRAPGELFF

J: TRBJ2-3
V: TRBV14
D: .
size: .
DNA: TGTGCCAGCAGCCAAGAGGTGGATACGCAGTATTTT
CDR3: CASSQEVDTQYF

J: TRBJ2-7
V: TRBV7-2
D: .
size: .
DNA: TGTGCCAGCAGCTGGGGAACAAAATACGAGCAGTACTTC
CDR3: CASSWGTKYEQYF

J: TRBJ1-5
V: TRBV19
D: .
size: .
DNA: TGTGCCAGTAGGAAACAGGGACTTAGCAATCAGCCCCAGCATTTT
CDR3: CASRKQGLSNQPQHF

J: TRBJ2-1
V: TRBV3-1/TRBV3-2
D: .
size: .
DNA: TGTGCCAGCAGCCAAGGGGGAAATATCAACAATGAGCAGTTCTTC
CDR3: CASSQGGNINNEQFF

J: TRBJ2-5
V: TRBV3-1/TRBV3-2
D: .
size: .
DNA: TGTGCCAGCAGCCAAGTACCAGGTGGCGGAGAGACCCAGTACTTC
CDR3: CASSQVPGGGETQYF

J: TRBJ2-5
V: TRBV6-5
D: .
size: .
DNA: TGTGCCAGCAGTTACTCGACACTACAAGAGACCCAGTACTTC
CDR3: CASSYSTLQETQYF

J: TRBJ2-5
V: TRBV7-9
D: TRBD2
size: few
DNA: TGTGCCAGCAGTTTTCCGGGACTAACAAGGGAGACCCAGTACTTC
CDR3: CASSFPGLTRETQYF

J: TRBJ1-1
V: TRBV12-3/TRBV12-4
D: .
size: .
DNA: TGTGCCAGCAGTTTATTAGGGGACACTGAAGCTTTCTTT
CDR3: CASSLLGDTEAFF

J: TRBJ2-1
V: TRBV10-2
D: TRBD2
size: .
DNA: TGCGCCAGCAGTGAGGCGGGAGACTCCTACAATGAGCAGTTCTTC
CDR3: CASSEAGDSYNEQFF

J: TRBJ2-2
V: TRBV5-5
D: TRBD1
size: .
DNA: TGTGCCAGCAGCTGGAGACAGGGGAGGGGGGAGCTGTTTTTT
CDR3: CASSWRQGRGELFF

J: TRBJ2-5
V: TRBV27
D: .
size: .
DNA: TGTGCCAGCAGTACAGGGTGGGGCGAGACCCAGTACTTC
CDR3: CASSTGWGETQYF

J: TRBJ2-2
V: TRBV6-1
D: .
size: once
DNA: TGTGCCAGCAGTGAAGACGCGGGATTTACGAACACCGGGGAGCTGTTTTTT
CDR3: CASSEDAGFTNTGELFF

J: TRBJ2-5
V: TRBV2
D: .
size: .
DNA: TGTGCCAGCAGCGAATCTCCCCCGGAGACCCAGTACTTC
CDR3: CASSESPPETQYF

J: TRBJ1-3
V: TRBV19
D: TRBD1
size: .
DNA: TGTGCCAGTAGTATAGCCGATATTTGGGACAGCTCTGGAAACACCATATATTTT
CDR3: CASSIADIWDSSGNTIYF

J: TRBJ1-1
V: TRBV5-8
D: .
size: .
DNA: TGTGCCAGCAGCTCACAGGGTTTACGCGACACTGAAGCTTTCTTT
CDR3: CASSSQGLRDTEAFF

J: TRBJ1-1
V: TRBV4-3
D: TRBD1
size: .
DNA: TGCGCCAGCAGCCAAGGACAGGGTGGGGAGCCTAACACTGAAGCTTTCTTT
CDR3: CASSQGQGGEPNTEAFF

J: TRBJ1-1
V: TRBV5-1
D: .
size: .
DNA: TGCGCCAGCAGCTTGGACGGAGAGAACACTGAAGCTTTCTTT
CDR3: CASSLDGENTEAFF

J: TRBJ2-7
V: TRBV15
D: TRBD2
size: .
DNA: TGTGCCACCACAAAGGAGCGGGGGACCTACGAGCAGTACTTC
CDR3: CATTKERGTYEQYF

J: TRBJ2-5
V: TRBV11-1
D: .
size: .
DNA: TGTGCCAGCAGCTTCGGGAGCCAAGAGACCCAGTACTTC
CDR3: CASSFGSQETQYF

J: TRBJ2-1
V: TRBV9
D: TRBD2
size: once
DNA: TGTGCCAGCAGCGTAGCTAGCGGGGGGCCTGGGCCTTACAATGAGCAGTTCTTC
CDR3: CASSVASGGPGPYNEQFF

J: TRBJ1-2
V: TRBV12-3/TRBV12-4
D: .
size: few
DNA: TGTGCCAGCACCCCGGGAGAGGCTTATGGCTACACCTTC
CDR3: CASTPGEAYGYTF

J: TRBJ1-1
V: TRBV7-9
D: .
size: .
DNA: TGTGCCAGCAGCCCCCCCATGAACACTGAAGCTTTCTTT
CDR3: CASSPPMNTEAFF

J: TRBJ2-2
V: TRBV3-1/TRBV3-2
D: TRBD1
size: once
DNA: TGTGCCAGCAACGATCTGAAGGGGACAGGAAACACCGGGGAGCTGTTTTTT
CDR3: CASNDLKGTGNTGELFF

J: TRBJ2-2
V: TRBV29-1
D: .
size: .
DNA: TGCAGCGTTGTAAGGGGGTCCGGGGAGCTGTTTTTT
CDR3: CSVVRGSGELFF

J: TRBJ1-2
V: TRBV19
D: TRBD1
size: few
DNA: TGTGCCAGTAGTAGGACAGGGTCTACCTATGGCTACACCTTC
CDR3: CASSRTGSTYGYTF

J: TRBJ2-7
V: TRBV19
D: TRBD2
size: .
DNA: TGTGCCAGTAGTTGGACTAGCGGGGACTACGAGCAGTACTTC
CDR3: CASSWTSGDYEQYF

J: TRBJ1-1
V: TRBV9
D: .
size: .
DNA: TGTGCCAGCAGCTCACGGTGGGGAAACACTGAAGCTTTCTTT
CDR3: CASSSRWGNTEAFF

J: TRBJ2-4
V: TRBV4-2
D: TRBD1
size: .
DNA: TGTGCCAGCAGCCAAGAAGGACAGGGGGGGGACATTCAGTACTTC
CDR3: CASSQEGQGGDIQYF

J: TRBJ2-1
V: TRBV15
D: TRBD2
size: .
DNA: TGTGCCACCAGCAGAGTTGAGGCCGGGGGGGGCAATGAGCAGTTCTTC
CDR3: CATSRVEAGGGNEQFF

J: TRBJ1-2
V: TRBV12-3/TRBV12-4
D: .
size: .
DNA: TGTGCCAGCAGTTTCGGGGCAGACTATGGCTACACCTTC
CDR3: CASSFGADYGYTF

J: TRBJ2-1
V: TRBV6-1
D: .
size: .
DNA: TGTGCCAGCAGTGAGCCGGTGAGCCAAAGCTCCTACAATGAGCAGTTCTTC
CDR3: CASSEPVSQSSYNEQFF

J: TRBJ2-1
V: TRBV7-9
D: .
size: .
DNA: TGTGCCAGCAGCTTGGGACGGGGGGCTTACAATGAGCAGTTCTTC
CDR3: CASSLGRGAYNEQFF

J: TRBJ1-1
V: TRBV5-1
D: .
size: .
DNA: TGCGCCAGCAGCTTCGAGACAGTGAACACTGAAGCTTTCTTT
CDR3: CASSFETVNTEAFF

J: TRBJ1-4
V: TRBV6-5
D: .
size: few
DNA: TGTGCCAGCAGGTCAGGGCGGAGAAATGAAAAACTGTTTTTT
CDR3: CASRSGRRNEKLFF

J: TRBJ1-6
V: TRBV5-1
D: TRBD1
size: .
DNA: TGCGCCAGCAGCCTTGGGACAGGGGATTCACCCCTCCACTTT
CDR3: CASSLGTGDSPLHF

J: TRBJ1-6
V: TRBV3-1/TRBV3-2
D: .
size: once
DNA: TGTGCCAGCAGGGAGGGTTGGGATTCACCCCTCCACTTT
CDR3: CASREGWDSPLHF

J: TRBJ1-2
V: TRBV20-1
D: .
size: .
DNA: TGCAGTGCCCCATCCGGGTGGGGCTACACCTTC
CDR3: CSAPSGWGYTF

J: TRBJ2-4
V: TRBV11-2
D: .
size: .
DNA: TGTGCCAGCAGCCATGGGGGGGGGCGGAAAAACATTCAGTACTTC
CDR3: CASSHGGGRKNIQYF

J: TRBJ2-2
V: TRBV15
D: .
size: once
DNA: TGTGCCACCAGTACGGACCTCGGAGCCGGGGAGCTGTTTTTT
CDR3: CATSTDLGAGELFF

J: TRBJ2-5
V: TRBV7-2
D: TRBD2
size: .
DNA: TGTGCCAGCAGCTTAGTCCTAGCGGGGGGCCAAGACCAAGAGACCCAGTACTTC
CDR3: CASSLVLAGGQDQETQYF

J: TRBJ1-1
V: TRBV7-3
D: .
size: .
DNA: TGTGCCAGCAGCCTCACACATGCCCGAAACACTGAAGCTTTCTTT
CDR3: CASSLTHARNTEAFF